This entry is about one TCR beta chain. The data derive from a study of blood T cell repertoires in COVID-19. Study details: Researchers got acute and convalescent COVID-19 samples from the United States, Italy and Spain. Sources were T cells, B-cell-depleted T cells, or PBMCs; the material itself was cDNA or gDNA.

Per the original data handling: It was from reference gene primer amplification that nucleated cell counts were estimated. Only in-frame clones appear in the TCRdb table, and some are missing; sequencing was by immunoSEQ multiplex PCR. That table furnishes V, J and clone size, whereas the DNA furnished D and trimming. Seen here are under 150,000 clones, around 89% observed once, and the top ten hold approximately 8%. The CDR3 has 16 amino acids. Germline CDR1 reads SGHNT; CDR2 reads YYREEE (reference sequence). Unmatched junction bases numbered 8, after V lost 2 bases and J lost 1 base. The TCR was taken from a man in his fifties or sixties with acute or convalescent COVID-19. The specimen sequenced was peripheral blood. The rearrangement joins TRBV5-4 to TRBJ1-1; 7 bases line up with TRBD1. CDR3 sequence: CASSFPGQRTNTEAFF. The CDR3 DNA is TGTGCCAGCAGCTTTCCGGGACAGCGTACGAACACTGAAGCTTTCTTT. Together with reference TRBV5-4 and TRBJ1-1, the CDR3 gives the full variable domain: ETGVTQSPTHLIKTRGQQVTLRCSSQSGHNTVSWYQQALGQGPQFIFQYYREEENGRGNFPPRFSGLQFPNYSSELNVNALELDDSALYLCASSFPGQRTNTEAFFGQGTRLTVV.